This TCR beta chain was found in a study of T cell responses to AZD1222 COVID-19 vaccine. The wider study: Second doses that came at about 4 or about 12 weeks were put together. Whole-study findings and limits: Spike was spanned by vaccine-associated CD4 TCRs, which were dominant at 160-218 and 743-854. Donors were largely white British and mainly female; clonal diversity was possibly underestimated.

Sequenced by immunoSEQ multiplex PCR; TCRdb stores in-frame clones only, minus some. The sample contains 120,000 or so clones, roughly four fifths of which appear only once. Concerning this clone: Its antigen is not known.

The V end lost 2 bases, the J end lost 6 bases, and 20 bases lay between the germline ends. Germline V lookup: CDR1 KGHDR, CDR2 SFDVKD. This CDR3 has 17 residues. The source was peripheral blood, collected on day 0 of AZD1222 vaccination. This receptor was identified in an adult in good health. This chain uses TRBV24-1 with TRBJ2-3, with D perhaps given as TRBD1 or TRBD2 (6 bases each). The CDR3 DNA sequence: TGTGCCACCAGTGATTGGGGGTTTGGGGGGCGAAGCGATACGCAGTATTTT. As protein: CATSDWGFGGRSDTQYF.